This T cell receptor (beta chain) stems from a study of blood T cell repertoires in COVID-19. From germline, CDR1 is GTSNPN and CDR2 SVGIG (reference sequence). CDR3 length: 12 residues. The junction had 8 bases not matched to a gene; V was cut back by 5 bases and J by 8 bases. Per the original methods: How many nucleated cells were present was estimated from reference gene primer amplification. Here immunoSEQ multiplex PCR was the method, and the copy in TCRdb shows in-frame clones only, minus some. V and J calls and clone size follow that table, whereas D and trimming were derived from the DNA. The data contain some 50,000 clones, around 83% of them singletons.

The TCR comes from a human donor in a cohort sampled during active COVID-19. This chain uses TRBV30 with TRBJ1-2; 7 nucleotides line up with TRBD1. Sequencing input: peripheral blood. CDR3: CAWGRDSGGYTF. For the CDR3, the DNA is TGTGCCTGGGGACGGGACAGCGGAGGCTACACCTTC. Full variable domain (outside the CDR3, taken from reference TRBV30 and TRBJ1-2): SQTIHQWPATLVQPVGSPLSLECTVEGTSNPNLYWYRQAAGRGLQLLFYSVGIGQISSEVPQNLSASRPQDRQFILSSKKLLLSDSGFYLCAWGRDSGGYTFGSGTRLTVV.